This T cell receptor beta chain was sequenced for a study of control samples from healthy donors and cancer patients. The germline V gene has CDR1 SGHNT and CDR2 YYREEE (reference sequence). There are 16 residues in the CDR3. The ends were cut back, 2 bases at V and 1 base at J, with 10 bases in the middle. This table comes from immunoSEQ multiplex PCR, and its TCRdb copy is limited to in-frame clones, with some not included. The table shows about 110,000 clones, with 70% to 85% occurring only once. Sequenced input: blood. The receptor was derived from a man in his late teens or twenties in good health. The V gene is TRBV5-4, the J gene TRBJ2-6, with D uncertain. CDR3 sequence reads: CASSFQVVSGANVLTF. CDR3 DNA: TGTGCCAGCAGCTTCCAGGTGGTTTCTGGGGCCAACGTCCTGACTTTC.